One and the same sample provided the 5 T cell receptor beta chains below, sequenced in a study of T cells after yellow fever vaccination (dated by TCRdb to between 2018 and 2021). The treatment or condition label of this sample denotes: live attenuated yellow fever vaccine strain. To prepare the library, 5' RACE was applied. The sequencer was an Illumina HiSeq 2500. TCRdb's own reprocessing of the public reads used fastp at Q25 and MiXCR and kept productive beta chains. CDR3 protein duplicates are merged, each entry listing the most common genes and DNA. Within this sample are some 600,000 distinct CDR3 sequences, with approximately 16% of them counted one time only. The ten most abundant clones make up approximately 15% of the sample. Material: PBMCs, obtained 5 days after the first yellow fever vaccination. The receptors derive from a man aged 18 to 35 who received the YFV17D yellow fever vaccine.

In this sample, this clonotype turned up a few times. The V gene is TRBV24-1, the J gene TRBJ1-2; D remains unclear. CDR3 length equals 13 residues. Trimming removed 4 bases from V and 5 bases from J, with 10 bases in between. The germline V gene has CDR1 KGHDR and CDR2 SFDVKD. CDR3 in amino acids: CATSDHTQYGYTF. The CDR3 nucleotides are TGTGCCACCAGTGACCATACCCAATATGGCTACACCTTC.

This sequence joins TRBV2 and TRBJ2-2; no reliable D call. Trimming took 2 bases from V and 4 from J, leaving 8 bases between them. Germline V CDR1 and CDR2: SNHLY, FYNNEI. This CDR3 region has 14 residues. CDR3 protein: CASSESRITGELFF. In DNA form, the CDR3 reads TGTGCCAGCAGTGAATCAAGGATCACCGGGGAGCTGTTTTTT.

This clonotype turned up a few times. The chain recombines TRBV29-1 with TRBJ2-2, with TRBD2 matching over 7 bases. The V gene's germline CDR1 is SQVTM and CDR2 ANQGSEA. The CDR3 consists of 12 residues. V shed 5 bases, J shed 4 bases, and the junction held 1 base outside the gene matches. The CDR3 is CSVREATGELFF. CDR3 sequence (DNA): TGCAGCGTTCGGGAGGCCACCGGGGAGCTGTTTTTT.

The J gene is TRBJ2-1, the V gene TRBV5-5, with D possibly being TRBD2 (5 bases). Trimming removed 6 bases at V and 0 bases at J, with 7 bases between. The CDR3 extends over 13 amino acids. The germline V gene encodes CDR1 SGHKS and CDR2 YYEKEE (reference sequence). The CDR3 sequence is CASTGVSYNEQFF. For the CDR3, the DNA is TGTGCCAGCACCGGGGTCTCCTACAATGAGCAGTTCTTC.

This clonotype was seen more than once but under ten times. This chain connects TRBV9 to TRBJ2-7; D may be TRBD1 (6 bases). Trimming pared 4 bases from V and 6 bases from J, leaving 14 bases between. The CDR3 is made up of 13 amino acids. Germline assignment: CDR1 SGDLS and CDR2 YYNGEE. As DNA, the CDR3 is TGTGCCAGCAGCCCTCCAGGGGTCGGCGAGCAGTACTTC. It yields the protein CASSPPGVGEQYF.